The 25 T cell receptor beta chains below were found in one sample sequenced in a study of shared clonotypes between healthy human individuals. Libraries were prepared by immunoSEQ multiplex PCR; TCRdb keeps only in-frame clonotypes and omits some of them. The table has 2 million to 2.5 million clones, roughly 95% seen once; the top ten hold about 0.13%. Sequencing was done on a sample of naive CD4+ T cells sorted from blood. Subset: CD45RA+ positively selected. Receptor source: a man younger than 30 in good health.

V and J are TRBV18 and TRBJ2-5, with 8 bases that match TRBD1. V shed 4 bases, J shed 5 bases, and the junction held 6 bases outside the gene matches. Germline V gene lookup returns CDR1 KGHSH and CDR2 LQKENI. The CDR3 has 14 amino acids. CDR3 residues: CASSRQGLWETQYF. The CDR3 nucleotides read TGTGCCAGCTCACGACAGGGGCTGTGGGAGACCCAGTACTTC.

V and J are TRBV5-4 and TRBJ1-1; D is possibly TRBD1 (6 bases). V was trimmed by 3 bases and J by 0 bases, leaving 12 bases between them. The CDR3 is 15 residues long. Germline V lookup: CDR1 SGHNT, CDR2 YYREEE (reference sequence). CDR3 nucleotide sequence: TGTGCCAGCAGCTCTCAGGGGACGCTGAACACTGAAGCTTTCTTT. This gives the protein CASSSQGTLNTEAFF.

The rearrangement links TRBV7-2 to TRBJ1-1; tentatively, D is TRBD1 (5 bases). Germline CDR1 and CDR2: SGHTA and FQGNSA. Trimming cost V 5 bases and J 1 base, with 8 bases left between them. This CDR3 contains 13 residues. The CDR3 coding sequence is TGTGCCAGCAGCCTCGGGACGAACACTGAAGCTTTCTTT. Residues: CASSLGTNTEAFF. The variable domain in full, completed from reference TRBV7-2 and TRBJ1-1, reads GAGVSQSPSNKVTEKGKDVELRCDPISGHTALYWYRQSLGQGLEFLIYFQGNSAPDKSGLPSDRFSAERTGGSVSTLTIQRTQQEDSAVYLCASSLGTNTEAFFGQGTRLTVV.

This clone showed up just once. The chain joins TRBV5-1 to TRBJ2-3; TRBD2 matches at 7 bases. Trimming took 2 bases from V and 1 from J; bases not matched to a gene: 4. Germline V lookup: CDR1 SGHRS, CDR2 YFSETQ. The CDR3 has 15 residues. CDR3 sequence (DNA): TGCGCCAGCAGCTTAGGCGGGAGCCGCACAGATACGCAGTATTTT. Translating gives CASSLGGSRTDTQYF. The full variable domain, rest sourced from reference TRBV5-1 and TRBJ2-3, is KAGVTQTPRYLIKTRGQQVTLSCSPISGHRSVSWYQQTPGQGLQFLFEYFSETQRNKGNFPGRFSGRQFSNSRSEMNVSTLELGDSALYLCASSLGGSRTDTQYFGPGTRLTVL.

V and J are TRBV19 and TRBJ1-1; the D gene is possibly TRBD1 (6 bases). With 3 bases removed from V and 4 bases from J, the gap between germline ends came to 12 bases. Per the germline V gene, CDR1 is LNHDA and CDR2 is SQIVND (reference sequence). CDR3 length: 14 residues. The DNA for the CDR3 is TGTGCCAGTAGTATCCGACAGGCACCCACTGAAGCTTTCTTT. It encodes CASSIRQAPTEAFF.

This chain joins TRBV2 and TRBJ1-4; D is unresolved. V was clipped by 7 bases and J by 8 bases, with 17 bases between them. The CDR3 extends over 14 amino acids. Germline CDR1 reads SNHLY; CDR2 reads FYNNEI. This chain's CDR3 is CASTPWAAKEKLFF. DNA for the CDR3: TGTGCCAGCACCCCCTGGGCAGCGAAGGAAAAACTGTTTTTT.

The chain is built from TRBV12-5 and TRBJ2-3; D uncertain. This CDR3 contains 18 residues. The germline V and J ends were trimmed by 3 bases and 3 bases, with 22 bases remaining between them. Germline CDR1 and CDR2: LGHNT and FRNRAP. For the CDR3, the DNA is TGTGCTAGTGGTTTTAGGTTCAACTCCGGAGATGGGACAGATACGCAGTATTTT. Its translation: CASGFRFNSGDGTDTQYF.

The V gene is TRBV18, the J gene TRBJ1-2, with D tentatively TRBD1 (5 bases). The CDR3 runs 14 residues. The V gene lost 2 bases and the J gene lost 5 bases, with 12 bases spanning the gap. The germline gives CDR1 KGHSH, CDR2 LQKENI. DNA of the CDR3: TGTGCCAGCTCACCATACGACGCAGGGTATGGCTACACCTTC. It yields the protein CASSPYDAGYGYTF.

The J gene is TRBJ2-3, the V gene TRBV18; 12 positions match TRBD2. The CDR3 totals 17 residues. Trimming cost V 1 base and J 5 bases; bases outside gene matches: 7. Germline V gene sequence: CDR1 KGHSH, CDR2 LQKENI. CDR3 coding DNA: TGTGCCAGCTCACCACTACTAGCGGGGGGCCTTGGAGATACGCAGTATTTT. Protein sequence: CASSPLLAGGLGDTQYF.

J is TRBJ2-1 and V is TRBV7-2, with TRBD2 matching 8 bases. Per the germline V gene, CDR1 is SGHTA and CDR2 is FQGNSA. V lost 5 bases, J lost 10 bases, and 16 bases stayed unmatched. This CDR3 has 16 amino acids. CDR3 sequence reads: CASSATTSGNAREQFF. DNA for the CDR3: TGTGCCAGCAGCGCTACAACTAGCGGCAATGCACGGGAGCAGTTCTTC.

The chain carries TRBV27 and TRBJ2-2, with 8 bases identical to TRBD1. The CDR3 totals 18 residues. CDR1 MNHEY and CDR2 SMNVEV come from the germline V gene (reference sequence). With 6 bases clipped from V and 4 bases from J, the junction kept 16 bases outside the gene matches. CDR3 region: CASRRVTGTGGLTGELFF. Written as DNA, the CDR3 is TGTGCCAGCAGGCGGGTAACCGGGACAGGAGGGCTCACCGGGGAGCTGTTTTTT.

The J gene is TRBJ2-7, the V gene TRBV2; 9 bases agree with TRBD2. V dropped 6 bases and J dropped 2; count of bases not matched to a gene: 2. Germline V CDR1 and CDR2: SNHLY, FYNNEI. The CDR3 totals 13 residues. In DNA form, the CDR3 reads TGTGCCAGCAGGACTAGCGGCGCCTACGAGCAGTACTTC. Protein product: CASRTSGAYEQYF. Full variable domain (outside the CDR3, taken from reference TRBV2 and TRBJ2-7): EPEVTQTPSHQVTQMGQEVILRCVPISNHLYFYWYRQILGQKVEFLVSFYNNEISEKSEIFDDQFSVERPDGSNFTLKIRSTKLEDSAMYFCASRTSGAYEQYFGPGTRLTVT.

On this clone itself: Additional DNA sequences in this sample encode the identical CDR3. The gene calls are TRBV7-2 and TRBJ2-7, with 8 nucleotides matching TRBD2. The J segment lost 1 base and the V segment lost 3 bases, leaving 2 bases of the junction unmatched. The CDR3 is made up of 14 amino acids. CDR1 SGHTA and CDR2 FQGNSA come from the germline V gene. Here the CDR3 DNA reads TGTGCCAGCAGCTTCGGGGGGGCTTCCTACGAGCAGTACTTC. It is translated as CASSFGGASYEQYF.

V usage is TRBV18 and J usage is TRBJ2-7; D call uncertain. Germline V gene data show CDR1 as KGHSH and CDR2 as LQKENI. This CDR3 has 15 residues. Deletions cut 6 bases from V and 0 bases from J, with 15 bases between. Here the CDR3 DNA reads TGTGCCAGCTCCCCTATGGCTACAGCCTCCTACGAGCAGTACTTC. Translation: CASSPMATASYEQYF.

V gene TRBV7-9 combines with J gene TRBJ1-1, with a tentative D call TRBD1 (5 bases). Germline CDR1 SEHNR, CDR2 FQNEAQ (reference sequence). CDR3 length: 13 residues. Trimming cost V 7 bases and J 7 bases, with 16 bases left between them. The DNA of the CDR3 is TGTGCCAGCACCATCCTTGGGACCGGTGAAGCTTTCTTT. This sequence encodes CASTILGTGEAFF.

A single count supports this clone. This chain links TRBV9 with TRBJ2-5, with TRBD2 matching 9 bases. Germline CDR1 SGDLS, CDR2 YYNGEE. The CDR3 spans 16 residues. V was pared by 0 bases and J by 3 bases, with 6 bases of the junction left unmatched. DNA for the CDR3: TGTGCCAGCAGCGTAGGGTATAGCGGGAGAAAAGAGACCCAGTACTTC. This translates into CASSVGYSGRKETQYF.

Remarks on this clone: Within the sample, other DNA sequences also encode this same CDR3. The V gene is TRBV4-3, the J gene TRBJ2-1; tentatively, D is TRBD2 (5 bases). V lost 0 bases and J 4 bases, leaving 10 bases between the germline ends. CDR3 length: 15 amino acids. CDR1 is LGHNA, CDR2 YSLEER, per germline. CDR3 in amino acids: CASSQDGTSYNEQFF. The DNA for the CDR3 is TGCGCCAGCAGCCAAGATGGTACTAGTTACAATGAGCAGTTCTTC.

The chain combines TRBV9 with TRBJ2-5; 7 bases map to TRBD1. The CDR3 sequence is 15 residues long. Germline CDR1 and CDR2: SGDLS and YYNGEE. V was pared by 4 bases and J by 1 base, with 7 bases of the junction left unmatched. In DNA, the CDR3 is TGTGCCAGCAGCCTCTTCGACAGGGTCCAAGAGACCCAGTACTTC. Amino acid sequence: CASSLFDRVQETQYF.

The chain has TRBV6-6 and TRBJ1-1; the D gene is possibly TRBD1 (6 bases). This CDR3 is built from 14 residues. V lost 5 bases and J lost 1, with 11 bases in between. CDR1 MNHNY and CDR2 SVGAGI come from the germline V gene (reference sequence). CDR3 sequence: CASSTSTGNTEAFF. The CDR3 nucleotides are TGTGCCAGCAGTACCTCGACAGGGAACACTGAAGCTTTCTTT.

The genes are TRBV25-1 and TRBJ1-2; 9 bases are a match to TRBD1. The ends lost 3 bases at V and 8 bases at J; junction bases unmatched: 10. This CDR3 is built from 15 residues. Germline V lookup: CDR1 MGHDK, CDR2 SYGVNS. CDR3 in amino acids: CASSDPGQGPGGYTF. The CDR3 DNA follows: TGTGCCAGCAGTGACCCCGGACAGGGGCCGGGGGGCTACACCTTC.

CDR3 protein: CASSPGTSGRNMDEQYF. CDR3 in DNA: TGCGCCAGCAGCCCCGGGACTAGCGGGAGAAATATGGACGAGCAGTACTTC. V and J are TRBV5-1 and TRBJ2-7; 14 positions agree with TRBD2. With V trimmed by 4 bases and J by 5 bases, 11 bases remained unmatched. The CDR3 has 17 amino acids. CDR1 is SGHRS and CDR2 is YFSETQ in the germline V gene.

The V gene is TRBV10-3, the J gene TRBJ2-7; tentative D call: TRBD2 (5 bases). Between the trimmed V and J ends, which lost 7 bases and 8 bases, there was a span of 15 bases. This CDR3 has 12 amino acids. Germline CDR1 ENHRY, CDR2 SYGVKD. The CDR3 DNA sequence: TGTGCCATCAAGGGTAGCGATGGAAAGCAGTACTTC. It yields the protein CAIKGSDGKQYF.

A word on this clone: Other nucleotide sequences from this sample produce the same CDR3. The V call is TRBV5-1, the J call TRBJ1-1, with a weak D call TRBD1 (6 bases). V shed 0 bases and J shed 5 bases, with 8 bases lying between them. The CDR3 has 13 amino acids. Germline V lookup: CDR1 SGHRS, CDR2 YFSETQ. The CDR3, as DNA: TGCGCCAGCAGCTTGGGAGGGGGAACTGAAGCTTTCTTT. This encodes CASSLGGGTEAFF.

This chain links TRBV4-1 with TRBJ2-6; 9 bases match TRBD2. V lost 4 bases, J lost 4 bases, and 11 bases stayed unmatched. CDR1 is MGHRA and CDR2 is YSYEKL in the germline V gene. The CDR3 contains 18 residues. The CDR3 region is CASSRAGTSFTGANVLTF. CDR3 nucleotides: TGCGCCAGCAGCCGAGCCGGGACTAGCTTTACCGGGGCCAACGTCCTGACTTTC.

Remarks on this clone: Its ends do not fully match the called genes, so a read error is possible. Other DNA sequences in this specimen translate into the identical CDR3. The chain is built from TRBV10-3 and TRBJ2-3; D may be TRBD2 (6 bases). CDR1 and CDR2 from the germline V gene are ENHRY and SYGVKD. The CDR3 spans 12 residues. CDR3 sequence (DNA): TGTGCCATAGCAACTAGCACGGATACGCAGTATTTT. Protein sequence: CAIATSTDTQYF.